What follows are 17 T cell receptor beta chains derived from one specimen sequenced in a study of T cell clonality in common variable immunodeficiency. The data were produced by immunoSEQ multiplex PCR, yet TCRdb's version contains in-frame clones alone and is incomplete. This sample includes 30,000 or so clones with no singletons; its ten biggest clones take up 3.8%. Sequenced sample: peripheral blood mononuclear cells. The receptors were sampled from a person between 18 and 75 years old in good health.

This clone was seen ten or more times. CDR3 DNA, as far as it was read: TGCAGTGCGCGGACAGGGGTCCAAGAGACC. This codes for CSARTGVQET. The CDR3 as a whole reads CSARTGVQETQYF. This rearrangement joins TRBV20-1 to TRBJ2-5, with 9 bases that match TRBD1. The read halts 3 residues ahead of the CDR3 end, with the missing end drawn from the germline J gene. Germline assignment: CDR1 DFQATT and CDR2 SNEGSKA (reference sequence). The length of the CDR3 is 13 residues. V shed 6 bases, J shed 1 base, and the junction held 3 bases outside the gene matches.

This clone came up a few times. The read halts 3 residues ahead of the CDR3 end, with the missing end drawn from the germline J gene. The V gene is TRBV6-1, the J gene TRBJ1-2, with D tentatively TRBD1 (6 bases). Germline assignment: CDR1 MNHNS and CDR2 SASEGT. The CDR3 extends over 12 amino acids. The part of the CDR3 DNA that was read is TGTGCCAGCAGTGAACACAGGGACGAC. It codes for CASSEHRDD. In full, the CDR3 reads CASSEHRDDYTF.

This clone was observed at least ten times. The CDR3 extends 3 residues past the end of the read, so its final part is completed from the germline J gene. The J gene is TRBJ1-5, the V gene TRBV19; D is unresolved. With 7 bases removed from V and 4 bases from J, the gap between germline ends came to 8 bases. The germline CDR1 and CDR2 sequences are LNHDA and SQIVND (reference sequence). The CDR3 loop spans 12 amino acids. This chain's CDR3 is CASKIGNQPQHF. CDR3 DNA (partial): TGTGCCAGTAAGATCGGGAATCAGCCC.

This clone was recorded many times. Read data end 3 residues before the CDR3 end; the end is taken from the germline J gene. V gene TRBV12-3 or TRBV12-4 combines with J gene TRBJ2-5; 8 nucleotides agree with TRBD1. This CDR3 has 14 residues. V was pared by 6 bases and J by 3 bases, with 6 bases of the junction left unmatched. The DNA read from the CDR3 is TGTGCCAGCAGAGACGACAGGGGCGAAGAGACC. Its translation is CASRDDRGEET. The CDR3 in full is CASRDDRGEETQYF.

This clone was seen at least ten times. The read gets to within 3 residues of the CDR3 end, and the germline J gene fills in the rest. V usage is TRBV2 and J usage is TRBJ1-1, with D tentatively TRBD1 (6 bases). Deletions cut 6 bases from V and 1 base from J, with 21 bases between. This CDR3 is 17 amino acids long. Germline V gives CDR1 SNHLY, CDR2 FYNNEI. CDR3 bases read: TGTGCCAGCAGGCAATCTTCTTTACGAGGGGGGAACACTGAA. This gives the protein CASRQSSLRGGNTE. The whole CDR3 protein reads CASRQSSLRGGNTEAFF.

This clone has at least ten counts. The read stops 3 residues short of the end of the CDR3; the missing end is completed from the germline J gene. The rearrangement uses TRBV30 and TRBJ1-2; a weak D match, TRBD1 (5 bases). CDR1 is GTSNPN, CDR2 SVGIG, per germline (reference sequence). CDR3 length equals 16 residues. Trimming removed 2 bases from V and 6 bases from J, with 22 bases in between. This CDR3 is CAWSFGPTAPAHGYTF. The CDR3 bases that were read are TGTGCCTGGAGTTTTGGCCCGACAGCCCCGGCACATGGC. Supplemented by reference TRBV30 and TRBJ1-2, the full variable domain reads SQTIHQWPATLVQPVGSPLSLECTVEGTSNPNLYWYRQAAGRGLQLLFYSVGIGQISSEVPQNLSASRPQDRQFILSSKKLLLSDSGFYLCAWSFGPTAPAHGYTFGSGTRLTVV.

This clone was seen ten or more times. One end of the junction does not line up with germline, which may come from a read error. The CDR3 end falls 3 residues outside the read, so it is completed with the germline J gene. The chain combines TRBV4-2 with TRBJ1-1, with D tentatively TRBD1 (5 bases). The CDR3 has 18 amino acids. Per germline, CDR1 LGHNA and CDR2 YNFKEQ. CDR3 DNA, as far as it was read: TGCGCCAGCAGCCAAGGTGTGGTTCGCGACAGAGAGAACACTGAA. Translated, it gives CASSQGVVRDRENTE. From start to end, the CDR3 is CASSQGVVRDRENTEAFF.

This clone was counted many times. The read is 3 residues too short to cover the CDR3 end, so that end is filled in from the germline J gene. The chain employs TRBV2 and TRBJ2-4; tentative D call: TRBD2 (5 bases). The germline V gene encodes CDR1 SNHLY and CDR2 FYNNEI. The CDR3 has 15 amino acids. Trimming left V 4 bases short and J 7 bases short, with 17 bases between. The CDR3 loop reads CASSARLALRNIQYF. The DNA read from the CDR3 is TGTGCCAGCAGTGCAAGATTAGCGTTGCGGAACATT.

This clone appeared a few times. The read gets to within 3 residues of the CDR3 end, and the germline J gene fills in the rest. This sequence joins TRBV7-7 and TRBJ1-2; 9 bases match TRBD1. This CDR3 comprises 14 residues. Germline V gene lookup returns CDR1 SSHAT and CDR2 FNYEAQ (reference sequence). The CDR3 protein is CASSLGQGDYDYTF. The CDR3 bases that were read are TGTGCCAGCAGCTTAGGACAGGGGGACTACGAC.

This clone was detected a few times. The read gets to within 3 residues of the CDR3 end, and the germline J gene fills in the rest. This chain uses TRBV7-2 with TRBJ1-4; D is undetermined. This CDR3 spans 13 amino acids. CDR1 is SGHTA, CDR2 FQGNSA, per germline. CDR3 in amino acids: CASSIYFDSPLFF. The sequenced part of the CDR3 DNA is TGTGCCAGCAGCATCTACTTCGATTCGCCA.

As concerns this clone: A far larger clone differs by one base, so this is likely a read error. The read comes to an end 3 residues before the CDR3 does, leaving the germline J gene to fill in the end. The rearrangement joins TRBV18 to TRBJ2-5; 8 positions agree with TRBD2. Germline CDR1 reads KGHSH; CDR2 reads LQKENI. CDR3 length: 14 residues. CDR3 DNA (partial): TGTGCCTGCTCACCACGGAGCGGGGGAGAGACC. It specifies CACSPRSGGET. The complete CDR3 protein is CACSPRSGGETQYF.

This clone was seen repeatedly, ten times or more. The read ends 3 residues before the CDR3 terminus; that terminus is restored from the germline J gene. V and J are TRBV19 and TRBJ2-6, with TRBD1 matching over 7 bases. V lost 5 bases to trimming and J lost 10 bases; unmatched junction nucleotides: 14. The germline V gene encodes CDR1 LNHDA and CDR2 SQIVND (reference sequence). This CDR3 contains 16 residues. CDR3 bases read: TGTGCCAGTAGTGCGCCACCGGGACAGCCCTATAACGTC. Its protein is CASSAPPGQPYNV. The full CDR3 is CASSAPPGQPYNVLTF.

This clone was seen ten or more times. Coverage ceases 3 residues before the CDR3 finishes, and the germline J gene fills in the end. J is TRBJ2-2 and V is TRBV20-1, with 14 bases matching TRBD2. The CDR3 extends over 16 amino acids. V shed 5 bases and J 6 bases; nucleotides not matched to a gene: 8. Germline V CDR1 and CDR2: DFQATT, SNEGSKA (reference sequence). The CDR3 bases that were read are TGCAGTGCTCCCCTTCCGGGACTAGCGGGGGCCGGGGAG. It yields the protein CSAPLPGLAGAGE. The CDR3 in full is CSAPLPGLAGAGELFF.

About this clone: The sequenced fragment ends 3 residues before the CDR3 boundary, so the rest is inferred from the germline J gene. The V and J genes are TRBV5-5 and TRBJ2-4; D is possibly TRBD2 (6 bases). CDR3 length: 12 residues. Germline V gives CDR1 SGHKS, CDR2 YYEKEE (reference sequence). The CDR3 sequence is CASRSGGPGQYF. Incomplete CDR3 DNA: TGTGCCAGCAGATCCGGGGGACCCGGT.

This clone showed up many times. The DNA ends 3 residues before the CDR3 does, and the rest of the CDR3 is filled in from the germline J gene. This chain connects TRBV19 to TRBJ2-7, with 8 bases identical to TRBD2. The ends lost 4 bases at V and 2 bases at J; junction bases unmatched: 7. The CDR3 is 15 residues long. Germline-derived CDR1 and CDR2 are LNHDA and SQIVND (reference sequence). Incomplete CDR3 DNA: TGTGCCAGTAGTAACATCCTAGCGGGTGCCTACGAG. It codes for CASSNILAGAYE. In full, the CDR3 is CASSNILAGAYEQYF.

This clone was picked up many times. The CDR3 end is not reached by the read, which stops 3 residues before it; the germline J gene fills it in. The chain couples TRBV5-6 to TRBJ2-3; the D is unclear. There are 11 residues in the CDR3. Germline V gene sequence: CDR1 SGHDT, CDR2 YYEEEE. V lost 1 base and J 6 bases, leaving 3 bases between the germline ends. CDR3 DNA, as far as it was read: TGTGCCAGCAGCTTGTCGGATACG. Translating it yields CASSLSDT. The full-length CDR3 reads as CASSLSDTQYF.

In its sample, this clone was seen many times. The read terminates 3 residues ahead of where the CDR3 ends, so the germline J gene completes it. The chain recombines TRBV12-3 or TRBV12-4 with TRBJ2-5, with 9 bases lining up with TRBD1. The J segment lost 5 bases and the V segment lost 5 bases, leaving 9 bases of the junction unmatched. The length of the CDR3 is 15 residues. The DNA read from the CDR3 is TGTGCCAGCAGTATAACTACAGGGGGCCAGGAGACC. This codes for CASSITTGGQET. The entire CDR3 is CASSITTGGQETQYF.